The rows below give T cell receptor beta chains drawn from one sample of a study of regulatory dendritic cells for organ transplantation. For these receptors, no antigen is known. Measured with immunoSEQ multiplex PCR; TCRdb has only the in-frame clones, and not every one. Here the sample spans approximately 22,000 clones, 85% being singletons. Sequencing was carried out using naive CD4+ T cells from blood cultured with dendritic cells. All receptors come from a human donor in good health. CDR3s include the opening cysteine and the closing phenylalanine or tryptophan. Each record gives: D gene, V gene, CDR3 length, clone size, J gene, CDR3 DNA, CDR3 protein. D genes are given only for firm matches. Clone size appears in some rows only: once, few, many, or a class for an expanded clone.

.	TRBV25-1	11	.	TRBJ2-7	TGTGCCAGCAGTTTGGGGTACGAGCAGTACTTC	CASSLGYEQYF
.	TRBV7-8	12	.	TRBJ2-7	TGTGCCAGCAGCTTTCGGATCGGCGAGCAGTACTTC	CASSFRIGEQYF
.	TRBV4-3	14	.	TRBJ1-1	TGCGCCAGCAGCCAAGAAGCCCCTTCAGATGAAGCTTTCTTT	CASSQEAPSDEAFF
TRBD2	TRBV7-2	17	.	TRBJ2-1	TGTGCCAGCAGCTTAAGGGGAGCGGGAACAGGCTACAATGAGCAGTTCTTC	CASSLRGAGTGYNEQFF
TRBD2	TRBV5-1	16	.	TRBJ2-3	TGCGCCAGCAGCTTGGAGGCTAGCGGGAGCACAGATACGCAGTATTTT	CASSLEASGSTDTQYF
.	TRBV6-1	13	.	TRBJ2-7	TGTGCCAGCACTCGGGCCAATTGGGACGAGCAGTACTTC	CASTRANWDEQYF
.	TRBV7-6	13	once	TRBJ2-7	TGTGCCAGCAGCTTAGTTATGACTAATGAGCAGTACTTC	CASSLVMTNEQYF
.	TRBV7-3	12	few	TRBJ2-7	TGTGCCAGCAGCGGGGAATTGAGGGAGCAGTACTTC	CASSGELREQYF
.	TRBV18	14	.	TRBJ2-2	TGTGCCAGCTCACCCAGTTCGAACACCGGGGAGCTGTTTTTT	CASSPSSNTGELFF
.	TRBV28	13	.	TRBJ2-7	TGTGCCAGCAGTTACGGAGACCTACGCGAGCAGTACTTC	CASSYGDLREQYF
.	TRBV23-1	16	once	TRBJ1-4	TGCGCCAGCAGTCAATCCTACGAGGTATCTAATGAAAAACTGTTTTTT	CASSQSYEVSNEKLFF
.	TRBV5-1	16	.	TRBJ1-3	TGCGCCAGCAGCGACGGGACGGCGAACTCTGGAAACACCATATATTTT	CASSDGTANSGNTIYF
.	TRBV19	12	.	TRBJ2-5	TGTGCCAGTAGTTCCGGAGGAGAGACCCAGTACTTC	CASSSGGETQYF
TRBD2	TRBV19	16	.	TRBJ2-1	TGTGCCAGTAGGACTAGCGGGAGGGCCTCCTACAATGAGCAGTTCTTC	CASRTSGRASYNEQFF
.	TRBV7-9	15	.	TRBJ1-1	TGTGCCAGCAGCCCCCCGGACCCCAAGAACACTGAAGCTTTCTTT	CASSPPDPKNTEAFF
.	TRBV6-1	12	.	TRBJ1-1	TGTGCCACCTCGCGCGGGAGCACTGAAGCTTTCTTT	CATSRGSTEAFF
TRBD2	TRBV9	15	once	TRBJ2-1	TGTGCCAGCAGCGTAGGGCTAGCGGGTCCGGATGAGCAGTTCTTC	CASSVGLAGPDEQFF
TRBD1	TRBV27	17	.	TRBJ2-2	TGTGCCAGCTACAAGCTCGACAGGGTGGCGAACACCGGGGAGCTGTTTTTT	CASYKLDRVANTGELFF
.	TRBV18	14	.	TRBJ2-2	TGTGCCAGCTCCCCCCGGGACCTCACCGGGGAGCTGTTTTTT	CASSPRDLTGELFF
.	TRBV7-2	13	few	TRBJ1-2	TGTGCCAGCAGCTTTGACTGGGCGAGTGGGTACACCTTC	CASSFDWASGYTF
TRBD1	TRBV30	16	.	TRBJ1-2	TGTGCCTGGAGGCCTGGGACAGGGGGCGCATCGGGGGGCTACACCTTC	CAWRPGTGGASGGYTF
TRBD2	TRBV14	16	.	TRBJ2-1	TGTGCCAGCAGCCAGATACTAGCGGGCCCTAACAATGAGCAGTTCTTC	CASSQILAGPNNEQFF
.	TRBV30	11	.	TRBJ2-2	TGTGCCTGGAGGTACCACGGGGAGCTGTTTTTT	CAWRYHGELFF
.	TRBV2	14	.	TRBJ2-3	TGTGCCAGCAGTGGAAGCGGATACACAGATACGCAGTATTTT	CASSGSGYTDTQYF
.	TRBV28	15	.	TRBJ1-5	TGTGCCAGCACCTCCTGGCAATGGGGCAATCAGCCCCAGCATTTT	CASTSWQWGNQPQHF
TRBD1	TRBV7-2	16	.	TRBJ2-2	TGTGCCAGCAGCGCCAGACCGGGACAGATTCCCGGGGAGCTGTTTTTT	CASSARPGQIPGELFF
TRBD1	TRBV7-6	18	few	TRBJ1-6	TGTGCCAGCAGCTCAGGCCAGGGGGCCGGCTCCTATAATTCACCCCTCCACTTT	CASSSGQGAGSYNSPLHF
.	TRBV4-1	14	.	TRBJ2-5	TGCGCCAGCACCATCAGCACAGGGAGTAGGACCCAGTACTTC	CASTISTGSRTQYF
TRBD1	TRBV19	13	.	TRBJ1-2	TGTGCCAGTGCGGACAGGGGGACGATGGGCTACACCTTC	CASADRGTMGYTF
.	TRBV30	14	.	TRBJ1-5	TGTGCCTGGAGTAGGGGACGGTCTAATCAGCCCCAGCATTTT	CAWSRGRSNQPQHF
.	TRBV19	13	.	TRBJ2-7	TGTGCCAGTAGTAGGTTGCAGGACTACGAGCAGTACTTC	CASSRLQDYEQYF
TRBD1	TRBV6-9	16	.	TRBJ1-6	TGTGCCAGCACCAGGGGGGGCAGCTCCTATAATTCACCCCTCCACTTT	CASTRGGSSYNSPLHF
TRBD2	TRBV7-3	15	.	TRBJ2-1	TGTGCCAGCAGCTTACTGTTGGGACTAGCGGAAGAGCAGTTCTTC	CASSLLLGLAEEQFF
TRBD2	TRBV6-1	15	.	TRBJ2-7	TGTGCCAGCAGTGCTTTGACTAGCGGAACCTACGAGCAGTACTTC	CASSALTSGTYEQYF
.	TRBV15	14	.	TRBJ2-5	TGTGCCACCAGCAGATTGGGACCGGGGGAGACCCAGTACTTC	CATSRLGPGETQYF
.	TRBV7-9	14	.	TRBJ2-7	TGTGCCAGCAGCTTAGGTACAGGAGTCTACGAGCAGTACTTC	CASSLGTGVYEQYF
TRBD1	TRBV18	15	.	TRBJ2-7	TGTGCCAGCTCACCTATCGAGGGGGCATCCTACGAGCAGTACTTC	CASSPIEGASYEQYF
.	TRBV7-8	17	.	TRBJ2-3	TGTGCCAGCAGCTTTCAAACTCCCGGGATGCACGGAGATACGCAGTATTTT	CASSFQTPGMHGDTQYF
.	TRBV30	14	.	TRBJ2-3	TGTGCCTGGATATCTAAGCCCCGGACAGATACGCAGTATTTT	CAWISKPRTDTQYF
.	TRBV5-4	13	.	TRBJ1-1	TGTGCCAGCAGCTTCTTCGGGGACACTGAAGCTTTCTTT	CASSFFGDTEAFF
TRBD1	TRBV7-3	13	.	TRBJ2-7	TGTGCCAGCAGCTGGGGACAGAATTACGAGCAGTACTTC	CASSWGQNYEQYF
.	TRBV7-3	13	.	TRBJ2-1	TGTGCCAGCAGCTCAAGTCGGTACAATGAGCAGTTCTTC	CASSSSRYNEQFF
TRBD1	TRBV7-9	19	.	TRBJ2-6	TGTGCCAGCAGTTTTATTACCGGGACAGGGAGCTCTGGGGCCAACGTCCTGACTTTC	CASSFITGTGSSGANVLTF
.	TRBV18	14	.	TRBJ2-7	TGTGCCAGCTCACCCGGCGGCAGTTCCTACGAGCAGTACTTC	CASSPGGSSYEQYF
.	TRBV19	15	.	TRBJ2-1	TGTGCCAGTAGTACTAGGGACTGGCGAGGCGATGAGCAGTTCTTC	CASSTRDWRGDEQFF
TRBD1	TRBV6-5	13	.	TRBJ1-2	TGTGCCAGCAGTCCAGATAGTGGACAGGGTCACACCTTC	CASSPDSGQGHTF